These T cell receptor beta chains were read from a single sample in a study of T-cell reconstitution after alpha-beta-depleted transplantation in children. TCRdb re-analysed the PCR reads in MiXCR, keeping a single row per CDR3 protein. In the table there are about 250,000 distinct CDR3 sequences, 20% to 30% of which are singletons. The sequenced sample was PBMCs, mostly from graft donor cells, obtained 360 days after TCRalphabeta/CD19-depleted stem cell transplant. These receptors came from a female patient younger than 10 who had a stem cell transplant for congenital amegakaryocytic thrombocytopenia, so the T cells may come from the graft donor. Both conserved end residues are part of each CDR3. The D gene is left open where the match is weak. Rows give clone size only sometimes, using once, few, many, or a class for an expanded clone.

clone size	V gene	CDR3 length	D gene	J gene	CDR3 DNA	CDR3 protein
few	TRBV4-2	13	.	TRBJ2-7	TGTGCCAGCAGCGGTCCTAATCCCTACGAGCAGTACTTC	CASSGPNPYEQYF
many	TRBV3-1	13	TRBD2	TRBJ2-7	TGTGCCAGCAGGCCTAGCGGGGGATCCGAGCAGTACTTC	CASRPSGGSEQYF
.	TRBV21-1	16	.	TRBJ1-6	TGTGCCAGCAGCAAACGGTCGGACAGGGATAATTCACCCCTCCACTTT	CASSKRSDRDNSPLHF
few	TRBV6-2/TRBV6-3	14	TRBD2	TRBJ2-3	TGTGCCAGCAGTTATTGGGCGGGAGCAGATACGCAGTATTTT	CASSYWAGADTQYF
few	TRBV28	11	.	TRBJ1-5	TGTGCCAGCAGTTTATTTGCGGAACAGCATTTT	CASSLFAEQHF
.	TRBV30	12	.	TRBJ2-2	TGTGCCTGGAGTGCTGTCTTCGGGGAGCTGTTTTTT	CAWSAVFGELFF
.	TRBV28	15	TRBD1	TRBJ2-7	TGTGCCAGCAGTACTCCGGACAGGAACTCCTACGAGCAGTACTTC	CASSTPDRNSYEQYF
few	TRBV7-2	13	.	TRBJ1-1	TGTGCCAGCAGCTTTCAGGGAGGCACTGAAGCTTTCTTT	CASSFQGGTEAFF
few	TRBV6-1	14	TRBD1	TRBJ2-2	TGTGCCAGCAGACTGACAGGGGGCACCGGGGAGCTGTTTTTT	CASRLTGGTGELFF
.	TRBV5-1	14	TRBD2	TRBJ2-7	TGCGCCAGCAGCTCTCGCGGGGGAATCTACGAGCAGTACTTC	CASSSRGGIYEQYF
few	TRBV5-1	19	.	TRBJ1-6	TGCGCCAGCAGCTTGGCCAATCCCCGGACAGACTCCTATAATTCACCCCTCCACTTT	CASSLANPRTDSYNSPLHF
many	TRBV11-2	16	TRBD2	TRBJ2-7	TGTGCCAGCAGCGCCTTCATAGCGGGGGCCTCCCACGAGCAGTACTTC	CASSAFIAGASHEQYF
.	TRBV21-1	14	.	TRBJ2-5	TGTGCCAGCAGCATAAGGGACAGTTCGGAGACCCAGTACTTC	CASSIRDSSETQYF
.	TRBV29-1	14	.	TRBJ1-1	TGCAGCGTTGTACGGAGGGGCCAGGTTCCTGAAGCTTTCTTT	CSVVRRGQVPEAFF
few	TRBV10-2	15	TRBD1	TRBJ2-5	TGCGCCAGCAGGAGACAGGGCCAAGCCCAAGAGACCCAGTACTTC	CASRRQGQAQETQYF
few	TRBV2	17	TRBD2	TRBJ2-2	TGTGCCAGCATCCCGTTTAGCGGGGGGGCCGTGGCCGGGGAGCTGTTTTTT	CASIPFSGGAVAGELFF
.	TRBV3-1	20	TRBD2	TRBJ2-7	TGTGCCAGCAGCCAAGATGTGAGCGGGGGAACATCCTATAGCTCCTACGAGCAGTACTTC	CASSQDVSGGTSYSSYEQYF
many	TRBV10-3	16	TRBD1	TRBJ2-2	TGTGCCATCAGTGAGTCGGGGGACAGCAACACCGGGGAGCTGTTTTTT	CAISESGDSNTGELFF
many	TRBV4-1	15	TRBD1	TRBJ2-2	TGCGCCAGCAGCCAAGATGGGACAGGGGACGGGGAGCTGTTTTTT	CASSQDGTGDGELFF
few	TRBV5-1	16	.	TRBJ1-4	TGCGCCAGCAGCTTGTTTTCGGGGGATCGGCGTGAAAAACTGTTTTTT	CASSLFSGDRREKLFF
.	TRBV5-1	16	TRBD1	TRBJ2-1	TGCGCCAGCAGCTGGACGGGGACAGGGAGTTTCGGTGAGCAGTTCTTC	CASSWTGTGSFGEQFF